A single sample is the source of the 29 T cell receptor beta chains below, sequenced in a study of T cells in Graves' hyperthyroidism and ophthalmopathy. Amplification of TCR beta CDR3 regions was performed using RNA transcripts as template. HTBI primers drove first-round RT-PCR of the TCR CDR3. TCRdb recomputed calls from the multiplex PCR reads with MiXCR, one row per CDR3 protein. This table holds around 300,000 distinct CDR3 sequences, 11% to 15% found once. The specimen was blood. The receptors here all came from a woman aged 25 to 39 with Graves' hyperthyroidism.

The V and J genes are TRBV3-1 and TRBJ1-2; no definite D call. Germline CDR1 reads LGHDT; CDR2 reads YNNKEL (reference sequence). The V and J ends lost 4 bases and 8 bases respectively, with 20 bases between them. This CDR3 region has 15 residues. The CDR3 protein is CASSPDLVNRAGYTF. The CDR3 DNA follows: TGTGCCAGCAGCCCTGATCTCGTGAATAGAGCAGGCTACACCTTC.

This clonotype has just a few counts. The chain has TRBV7-9 and TRBJ2-1; unclear D gene. The CDR3 covers 15 residues. V was pared by 1 base and J by 6 bases, with 13 bases between. Germline-derived CDR1 and CDR2 are SEHNR and FQNEAQ (reference sequence). CDR3: CASSLGPLVSNEQFF. For the CDR3, the DNA is TGTGCCAGCAGCTTAGGTCCATTAGTCAGCAATGAGCAGTTCTTC.

The genes are TRBV6-1 and TRBJ2-6; D is perhaps TRBD1 (5 bases). CDR1 is MNHNS, CDR2 SASEGT, per germline. This CDR3 is 16 amino acids long. The V and J ends lost 6 bases and 4 bases respectively, with 16 bases between them. Here the CDR3 DNA reads TGTGCCAGCAGCACCAACACAGGTCGCGGGGCCAACGTCCTGACTTTC. It yields the protein CASSTNTGRGANVLTF.

This clonotype was picked up many times. The gene calls are TRBV6-1 and TRBJ1-1; no firm D call. The CDR3 runs to 13 residues. Germline CDR1 and CDR2: MNHNS and SASEGT. V lost 5 bases and J 4 bases, leaving 11 bases between the germline ends. The CDR3 DNA follows: TGTGCCAGCAGTCCTGGTGGTTCCACTGAAGCTTTCTTT. It codes for CASSPGGSTEAFF.

The chain combines TRBV12-5 with TRBJ2-3; 7 nucleotides agree with TRBD1. Germline V gene sequence: CDR1 LGHNT, CDR2 FRNRAP. This CDR3 spans 14 amino acids. Trimming cost V 6 bases and J 1 base; bases outside gene matches: 4. The CDR3 sequence is CASGSDRGTDTQYF. DNA for the CDR3: TGTGCTAGTGGATCCGACAGGGGCACAGATACGCAGTATTTT. Drawing the rest from reference TRBV12-5 and TRBJ2-3, the complete variable domain is DARVTQTPRHKVTEMGQEVTMRCQPILGHNTVFWYRQTMMQGLELLAYFRNRAPLDDSGMPKDRFSAEMPDATLATLKIQPSEPRDSAVYFCASGSDRGTDTQYFGPGTRLTVL.

This clonotype showed up many times. The chain has TRBV11-1 and TRBJ2-6; tentative D call: TRBD1 (6 bases). Germline V gives CDR1 SGHAT, CDR2 FQDESV (reference sequence). V lost 5 bases, J lost 2 bases, and 10 bases lay in between. This CDR3 region has 15 residues. This chain's CDR3 is CASSLQGAGANVLTF. CDR3 in DNA: TGTGCCAGCAGCCTACAGGGAGCTGGGGCCAACGTCCTGACTTTC.

The chain employs TRBV18 and TRBJ1-5, with no clear D. The CDR3 has 15 residues. Trimming removed 1 base from V and 0 bases from J, with 7 bases in between. Germline CDR1 KGHSH, CDR2 LQKENI. CDR3 loop: CASSPRRYSNQPQHF. The DNA of the CDR3 is TGTGCCAGCTCACCACGGCGGTATAGCAATCAGCCCCAGCATTTT.

This clonotype was counted many times. The genes are TRBV19 and TRBJ1-5; 8 bases map to TRBD1. The V gene's germline CDR1 is LNHDA and CDR2 SQIVND (reference sequence). V shed 3 bases, J shed 9 bases, and the junction held 10 bases outside the gene matches. CDR3 size: 15 residues. The CDR3 protein is CASSMGQEPSLPQHF. The CDR3 DNA is TGTGCCAGTAGTATGGGACAGGAACCATCCCTGCCCCAGCATTTT.

This chain uses TRBV15 with TRBJ1-2, with D possibly matching TRBD1 (6 bases). CDR3 length: 16 amino acids. Trimming left V 2 bases short and J 4 bases short, with 17 bases between. In germline, CDR1 is LNHNV, CDR2 YYDKDF (reference sequence). The DNA for the CDR3 is TGTGCCACCAGCAGACAAGGACCAGGGGAAGGCTATGGCTACACCTTC. Its protein product is CATSRQGPGEGYGYTF.

The chain couples TRBV7-9 to TRBJ2-1; 7 positions match TRBD2. CDR1 is SEHNR, CDR2 FQNEAQ, per germline (reference sequence). The length of the CDR3 is 13 residues. The V gene end was trimmed by 2 bases and the J gene end by 8 bases; junction bases not matched to a gene: 3. The CDR3 loop reads CASSLSGIHEQFF. The CDR3 nucleotides are TGTGCCAGCAGCTTAAGCGGGATCCATGAGCAGTTCTTC.

The rearrangement joins TRBV18 to TRBJ2-5; no definite D call. CDR3 length equals 13 residues. Germline CDR1 KGHSH, CDR2 LQKENI. The germline V and J ends were trimmed by 0 bases and 5 bases, with 7 bases remaining between them. DNA for the CDR3: TGTGCCAGCTCACCACCGCAATCCGAGACCCAGTACTTC. It codes for CASSPPQSETQYF.

This clonotype was observed at least ten times. V and J are TRBV2 and TRBJ1-6, with D unresolved. With 4 bases removed from V and 14 bases from J, the gap between germline ends came to 12 bases. Germline CDR1 and CDR2: SNHLY and FYNNEI. The CDR3 is 12 amino acids. DNA for the CDR3: TGTGCCAGCAGTGGTACGCAAGAATCCCTCCACTTT. Translated, it gives CASSGTQESLHF.

About this clonotype itself: With a much larger clone just one base away, this may be a read error. In DNA form, the CDR3 reads TGTGCCAGCAGTTCCCCCTTAGACGGATATGGCTACACCTTC. Amino acids: CASSSPLDGYGYTF. The chain recombines TRBV12-3 or TRBV12-4 with TRBJ1-2; D is unclear. The CDR3 spans 14 residues. V shed 4 bases and J shed 5 bases, with 14 bases lying between them.

This clonotype appeared many times. The chain is built from TRBV20-1 and TRBJ2-3; possibly TRBD2 for D (5 bases). The germline gives CDR1 DFQATT, CDR2 SNEGSKA (reference sequence). Trimming removed 6 bases at V and 5 bases at J, with 21 bases between. The CDR3 totals 15 residues. The CDR3 spells CSAHEGGAGGDTQYF. The CDR3 nucleotides read TGCAGTGCCCACGAAGGAGGAGCCGGTGGAGATACGCAGTATTTT.

Many counts were recorded for this clonotype. The chain recombines TRBV28 with TRBJ1-1; D ambiguous. V was trimmed by 4 bases and J by 6 bases, leaving 6 bases between them. CDR1 is MDHEN and CDR2 is SYDVKM in the germline V gene. The CDR3 has 11 residues. CDR3 amino acids: CASSSVSEAFF. The DNA for the CDR3 is TGTGCCAGCAGTTCAGTCTCTGAAGCTTTCTTT.

There are many counts of this clonotype. J is TRBJ2-4 and V is TRBV12-3 or TRBV12-4; TRBD1 matches at 10 bases. The trim removed 3 bases at V and 8 bases at J, leaving 7 bases unmatched. The CDR3 length is 15 residues. Here the CDR3 DNA reads TGTGCCAGCAGTTTCCAGACAGGGGGCGCGGACATTCAGTACTTC. Its translation is CASSFQTGGADIQYF.

This clonotype was recorded many times. The chain uses TRBV2 and TRBJ1-2, with 12 bases fitting TRBD1. V lost 5 bases to trimming and J lost 8 bases; unmatched junction nucleotides: 9. The CDR3 is 15 residues long. Germline V gives CDR1 SNHLY, CDR2 FYNNEI. In DNA, the CDR3 is TGTGCCAGCAGTTCTACCGGGACAGGGGGCGGGGGCTACACCTTC. Translation gives CASSSTGTGGGGYTF.

This clonotype was detected ten times or more. The gene calls are TRBV2 and TRBJ1-1; perhaps TRBD1 as D (6 bases). V lost 3 bases, J lost 5 bases, and 7 bases lay in between. CDR1 is SNHLY, CDR2 FYNNEI, per germline. There are 12 residues in the CDR3. The DNA for the CDR3 is TGTGCCAGCAGTGACAGGGGTACTGAAGCTTTCTTT. The encoded protein is CASSDRGTEAFF. Variable domain in full (rest from reference TRBV2 and TRBJ1-1): EPEVTQTPSHQVTQMGQEVILRCVPISNHLYFYWYRQILGQKVEFLVSFYNNEISEKSEIFDDQFSVERPDGSNFTLKIRSTKLEDSAMYFCASSDRGTEAFFGQGTRLTVV.

The genes are TRBV7-9 and TRBJ2-7; weak D call: TRBD1 (6 bases). Germline values: CDR1 SEHNR, CDR2 FQNEAQ (reference sequence). This CDR3 comprises 15 residues. V shed 3 bases and J shed 2 bases, with 14 bases lying between them. Here the CDR3 reads CASSFADRKAYEQYF. CDR3 sequence (DNA): TGTGCCAGCAGCTTTGCCGACAGGAAGGCCTACGAGCAGTACTTC.

This clonotype was found a few times. J is TRBJ2-7 and V is TRBV4-1; D may be TRBD2 (5 bases). The CDR3 is 15 residues long. V dropped 4 bases and J dropped 4 bases, with 17 bases sitting between them. Germline V gene data show CDR1 as MGHRA and CDR2 as YSYEKL. CDR3 coding DNA: TGCGCCAGCAGCCTTAGCAACCCCGGGGTATACGAGCAGTACTTC. Protein sequence: CASSLSNPGVYEQYF.

The sample holds one count of this clonotype. This chain links TRBV20-1 with TRBJ2-7, with TRBD2 matching over 9 bases. The CDR3 is made up of 20 amino acids. Germline trimming cut 3 bases from V and 0 bases from J; bases unmatched to any gene: 21. Germline CDR1 reads DFQATT; CDR2 reads SNEGSKA (reference sequence). The DNA for the CDR3 is TGCAGTGCTAGTGGATCGGACATCACTAGCGGGTTCTCCAGCTCCTACGAGCAGTACTTC. As protein: CSASGSDITSGFSSSYEQYF.

This clonotype was observed a few times. The V gene is TRBV19, the J gene TRBJ1-2; no reliable D call. CDR3 length equals 13 residues. Trimming left V 6 bases short and J 4 bases short, with 12 bases between. Germline V gene lookup returns CDR1 LNHDA and CDR2 SQIVND (reference sequence). CDR3 in DNA: TGTGCCAGTAGCCTAACAGATTTCTATGGCTACACCTTC. It codes for CASSLTDFYGYTF.

This clonotype has at least ten counts. This CDR3 reads CASSSTTGPYGYTF. For the CDR3, the DNA is TGTGCCAGCAGCTCAACGACAGGGCCCTATGGCTACACCTTC. V gene TRBV11-1 combines with J gene TRBJ1-2; TRBD1 matches at 7 bases. The CDR3 totals 14 residues. From germline, CDR1 is SGHAT and CDR2 FQDESV (reference sequence). V lost 4 bases and J lost 4; bases outside the gene matches: 6.

This clonotype was seen ten or more times. The chain combines TRBV20-1 with TRBJ2-7; TRBD1 aligns across 9 bases. The CDR3 spans 14 residues. After removal of 2 bases from V and 5 bases from J, the junction contained 7 bases not matched to a gene. Germline values: CDR1 DFQATT, CDR2 SNEGSKA (reference sequence). CDR3 in DNA: TGCAGTGCTAGAACCGGGACAGGGTACAACGAGCAGTACTTC. It codes for CSARTGTGYNEQYF.

V usage is TRBV12-3 or TRBV12-4 and J usage is TRBJ2-3; the match to TRBD2 covers 9 bases. The J segment lost 4 bases and the V segment lost 6 bases, leaving 8 bases of the junction unmatched. The CDR3 is made up of 15 amino acids. The CDR3 DNA reads TGTGCCAGCAGGTATAGCGGGAGTCGTGCAGATACGCAGTATTTT. Translating gives CASRYSGSRADTQYF.

This clonotype was seen repeatedly, ten times or more. V gene TRBV2 combines with J gene TRBJ2-1; 11 bases are shared with TRBD2. The CDR3 runs to 17 residues. Trimming took 8 bases from V and 6 from J; bases not matched to a gene: 15. Germline V CDR1 and CDR2: SNHLY, FYNNEI. The CDR3 sequence is CASESGRTSGRGNEQFF. CDR3 nucleotide sequence: TGTGCCAGCGAGTCAGGCCGAACTAGCGGGAGAGGCAATGAGCAGTTCTTC.

The chain joins TRBV28 to TRBJ2-7; D might be TRBD2 (5 bases). The CDR3 spans 11 residues. Per the germline V gene, CDR1 is MDHEN and CDR2 is SYDVKM. V shed 6 bases and J shed 7 bases, with 10 bases lying between them. The CDR3 sequence is CASRGSWEQYF. The CDR3 DNA sequence: TGTGCCAGCAGAGGGAGTTGGGAGCAGTACTTC.

The rearrangement uses TRBV19 and TRBJ2-1; 11 bases match TRBD2. The CDR3 is 14 residues long. CDR1 is LNHDA and CDR2 is SQIVND in the germline V gene (reference sequence). Germline trimming cut 9 bases from V and 3 bases from J; bases unmatched to any gene: 4. CDR3 nucleotides: TGTGCCAGCGGGACTAGCGGAAACTACAATGAGCAGTTCTTC. Its translation: CASGTSGNYNEQFF.

This clonotype has a handful of counts. This sequence joins TRBV28 and TRBJ2-7; D is possibly TRBD1 or TRBD2 (6 bases each). The CDR3 extends over 16 amino acids. Trimming shortened V by 6 bases and J by 2 bases, and 20 bases separated the two germline ends. Germline CDR1 MDHEN, CDR2 SYDVKM. In DNA form, the CDR3 reads TGTGCCAGCAGCCCTCGTCTGGGGGGCATCCCCTACGAGCAGTACTTC. Its protein product is CASSPRLGGIPYEQYF.